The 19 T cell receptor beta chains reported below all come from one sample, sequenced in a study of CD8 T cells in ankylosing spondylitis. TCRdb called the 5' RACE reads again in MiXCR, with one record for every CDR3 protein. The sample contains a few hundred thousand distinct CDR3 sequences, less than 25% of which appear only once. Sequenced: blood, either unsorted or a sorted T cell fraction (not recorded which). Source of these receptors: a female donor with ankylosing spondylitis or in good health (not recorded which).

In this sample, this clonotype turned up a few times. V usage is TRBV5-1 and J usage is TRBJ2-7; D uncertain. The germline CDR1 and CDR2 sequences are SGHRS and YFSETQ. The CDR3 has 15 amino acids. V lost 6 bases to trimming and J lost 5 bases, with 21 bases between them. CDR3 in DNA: TGCGCCAGCACCCCCCTAAGCTCCCCCCAGGACGAGCAGTACTTC. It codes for CASTPLSSPQDEQYF.

The CDR3 loop is CASRPDGDSPLHF. In nucleotides, the CDR3 is TGTGCCAGCAGACCCGACGGAGATTCACCCCTCCACTTT. This chain uses TRBV12-3 or TRBV12-4 with TRBJ1-6, with D unresolved. V dropped 6 bases and J dropped 8 bases, with 11 bases sitting between them. This CDR3 contains 13 residues.

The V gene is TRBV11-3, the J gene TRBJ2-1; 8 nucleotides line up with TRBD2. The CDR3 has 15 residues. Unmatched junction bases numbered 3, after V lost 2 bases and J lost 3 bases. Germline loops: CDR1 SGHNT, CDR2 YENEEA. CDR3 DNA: TGTGCCAGCAGCTTAAGCGGGAGCGTCTACAATGAGCAGTTCTTC. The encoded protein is CASSLSGSVYNEQFF.

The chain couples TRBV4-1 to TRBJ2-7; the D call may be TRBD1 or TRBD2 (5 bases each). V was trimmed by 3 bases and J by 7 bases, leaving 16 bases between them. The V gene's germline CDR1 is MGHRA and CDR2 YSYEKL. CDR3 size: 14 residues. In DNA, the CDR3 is TGCGCCAGCAGCCATCCCAGGGACGGTGGGGAGCAGTACTTC. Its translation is CASSHPRDGGEQYF.

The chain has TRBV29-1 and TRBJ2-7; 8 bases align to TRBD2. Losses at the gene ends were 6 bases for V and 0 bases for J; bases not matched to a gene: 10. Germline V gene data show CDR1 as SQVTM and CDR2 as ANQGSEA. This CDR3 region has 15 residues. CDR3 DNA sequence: TGCAGCGTCGTTCGTACTAGCGGAGCCTCCTACGAGCAGTACTTC. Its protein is CSVVRTSGASYEQYF.

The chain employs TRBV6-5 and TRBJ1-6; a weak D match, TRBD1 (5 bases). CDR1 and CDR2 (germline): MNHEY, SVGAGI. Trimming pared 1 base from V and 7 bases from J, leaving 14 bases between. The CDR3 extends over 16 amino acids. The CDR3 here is CASSYYSGQRNSPLHF. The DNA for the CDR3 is TGTGCCAGCAGTTACTACTCAGGGCAACGGAATTCACCCCTCCACTTT.

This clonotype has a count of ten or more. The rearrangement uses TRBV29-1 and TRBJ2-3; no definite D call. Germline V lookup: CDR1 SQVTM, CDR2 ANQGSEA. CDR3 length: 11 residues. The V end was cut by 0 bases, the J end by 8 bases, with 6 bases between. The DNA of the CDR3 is TGCAGCGTTGAAGACAGAGGTACGCAGTATTTT. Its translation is CSVEDRGTQYF.

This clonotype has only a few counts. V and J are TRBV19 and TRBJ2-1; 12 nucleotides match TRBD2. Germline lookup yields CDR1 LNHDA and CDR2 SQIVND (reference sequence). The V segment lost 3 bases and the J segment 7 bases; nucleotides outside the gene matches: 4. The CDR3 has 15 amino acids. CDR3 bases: TGTGCCAGTAGTATCCCTAGCGGGAGGGCGAATGAGCAGTTCTTC. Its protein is CASSIPSGRANEQFF. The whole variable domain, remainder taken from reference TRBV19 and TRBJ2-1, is DGGITQSPKYLFRKEGQNVTLSCEQNLNHDAMYWYRQDPGQGLRLIYYSQIVNDFQKGDIAEGYSVSREKKESFPLTVTSAQKNPTAFYLCASSIPSGRANEQFFGPGTRLTVL.

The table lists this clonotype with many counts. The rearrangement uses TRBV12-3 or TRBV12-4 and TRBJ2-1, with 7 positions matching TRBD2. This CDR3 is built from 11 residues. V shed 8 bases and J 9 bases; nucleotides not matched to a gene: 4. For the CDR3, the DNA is TGTGCCAGCTCCTGGGGGGGTGAGCAGTTCTTC. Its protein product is CASSWGGEQFF.

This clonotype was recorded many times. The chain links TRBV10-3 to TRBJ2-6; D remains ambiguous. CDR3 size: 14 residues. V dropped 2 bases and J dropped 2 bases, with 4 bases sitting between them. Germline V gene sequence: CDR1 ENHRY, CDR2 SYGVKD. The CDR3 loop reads CAISEPTGANVLTF. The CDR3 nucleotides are TGTGCCATCAGTGAGCCTACTGGGGCCAACGTCCTGACTTTC.

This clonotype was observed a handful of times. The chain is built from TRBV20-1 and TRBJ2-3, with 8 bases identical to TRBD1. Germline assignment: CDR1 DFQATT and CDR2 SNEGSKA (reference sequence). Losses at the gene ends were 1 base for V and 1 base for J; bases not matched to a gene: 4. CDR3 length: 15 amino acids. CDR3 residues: CSARARGRGTDTQYF. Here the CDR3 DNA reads TGCAGTGCTAGAGCCAGGGGGCGCGGCACAGATACGCAGTATTTT.

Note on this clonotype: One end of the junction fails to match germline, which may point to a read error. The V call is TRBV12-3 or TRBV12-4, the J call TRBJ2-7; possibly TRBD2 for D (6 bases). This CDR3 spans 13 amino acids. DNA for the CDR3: TGTGCCAGCAGATTAGCGGCCTCAAACGAGCAGTACTTC. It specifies CASRLAASNEQYF.

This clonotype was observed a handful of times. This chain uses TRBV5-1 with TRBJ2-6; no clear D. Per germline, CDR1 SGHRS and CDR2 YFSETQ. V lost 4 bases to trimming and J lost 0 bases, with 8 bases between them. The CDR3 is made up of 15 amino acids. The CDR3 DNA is TGCGCCAGCAGCGATAAGGTCTCTGGGGCCAACGTCCTGACTTTC. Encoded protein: CASSDKVSGANVLTF.

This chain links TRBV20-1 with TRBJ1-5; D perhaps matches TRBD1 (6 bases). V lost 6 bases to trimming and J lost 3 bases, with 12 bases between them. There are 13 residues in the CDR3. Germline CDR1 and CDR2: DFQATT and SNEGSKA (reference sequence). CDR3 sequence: CSAKTGPNQPQHF. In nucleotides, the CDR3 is TGCAGTGCGAAGACAGGCCCCAATCAGCCCCAGCATTTT.

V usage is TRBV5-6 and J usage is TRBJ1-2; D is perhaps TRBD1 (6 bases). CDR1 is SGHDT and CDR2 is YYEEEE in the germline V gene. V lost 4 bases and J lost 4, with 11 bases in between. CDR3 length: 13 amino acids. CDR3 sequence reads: CASSIVGGYGYTF. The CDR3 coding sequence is TGTGCCAGCAGCATCGTAGGGGGCTATGGCTACACCTTC.

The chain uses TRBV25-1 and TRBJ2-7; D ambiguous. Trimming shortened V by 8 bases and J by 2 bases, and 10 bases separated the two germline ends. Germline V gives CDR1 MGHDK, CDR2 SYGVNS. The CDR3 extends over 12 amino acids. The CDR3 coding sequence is TGTGCCAGCTCGGGTTACACCTACGAGCAGTACTTC. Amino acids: CASSGYTYEQYF.

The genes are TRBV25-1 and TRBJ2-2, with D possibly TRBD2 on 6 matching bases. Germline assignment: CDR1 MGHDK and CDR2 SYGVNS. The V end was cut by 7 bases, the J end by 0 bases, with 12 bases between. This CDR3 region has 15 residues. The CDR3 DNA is TGTGCCAGCAACCCGAGCGGGCCGAACACCGGGGAGCTGTTTTTT. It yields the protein CASNPSGPNTGELFF. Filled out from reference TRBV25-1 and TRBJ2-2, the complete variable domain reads EADIYQTPRYLVIGTGKKITLECSQTMGHDKMYWYQQDPGMELHLIHYSYGVNSTEKGDLSSESTVSRIRTEHFPLTLESARPSHTSQYLCASNPSGPNTGELFFGEGSRLTVL.

The CDR3 coding sequence is TGTGCCACCAGCGAGGGTAGGGCGGGCTACAATGAGCAGTTCTTC. It codes for CATSEGRAGYNEQFF. This chain joins TRBV24-1 and TRBJ2-1; possible D gene TRBD2, 5 bases. This CDR3 spans 15 amino acids. The germline V gene encodes CDR1 KGHDR and CDR2 SFDVKD. V lost 7 bases to trimming and J lost 3 bases, with 15 bases between them.

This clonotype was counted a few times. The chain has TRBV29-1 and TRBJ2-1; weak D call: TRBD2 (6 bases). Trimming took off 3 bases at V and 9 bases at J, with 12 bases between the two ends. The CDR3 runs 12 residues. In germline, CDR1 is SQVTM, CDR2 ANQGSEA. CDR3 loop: CSVDRERSEQFF. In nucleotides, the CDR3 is TGCAGCGTTGACCGGGAGAGAAGTGAGCAGTTCTTC.